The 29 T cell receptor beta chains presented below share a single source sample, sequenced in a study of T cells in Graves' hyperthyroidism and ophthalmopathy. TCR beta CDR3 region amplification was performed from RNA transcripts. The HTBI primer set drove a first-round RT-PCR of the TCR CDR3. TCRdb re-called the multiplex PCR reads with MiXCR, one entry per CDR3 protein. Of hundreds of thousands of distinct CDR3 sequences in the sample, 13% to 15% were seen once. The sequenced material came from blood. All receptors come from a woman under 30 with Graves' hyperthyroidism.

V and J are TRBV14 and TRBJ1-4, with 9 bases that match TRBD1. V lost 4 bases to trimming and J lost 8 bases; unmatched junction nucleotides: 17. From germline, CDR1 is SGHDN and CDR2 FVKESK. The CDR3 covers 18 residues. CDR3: CASSRLATGGQGREKLFF. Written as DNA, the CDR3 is TGTGCCAGCAGCCGTCTAGCTACCGGGGGACAGGGCCGCGAAAAACTGTTTTTT.

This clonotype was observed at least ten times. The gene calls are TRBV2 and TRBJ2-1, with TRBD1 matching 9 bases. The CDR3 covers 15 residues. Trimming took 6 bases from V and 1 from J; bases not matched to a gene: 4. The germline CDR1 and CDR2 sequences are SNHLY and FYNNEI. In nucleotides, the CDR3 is TGTGCCAGCAGCCTGGACAGGGGTTCCTACAATGAGCAGTTCTTC. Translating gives CASSLDRGSYNEQFF.

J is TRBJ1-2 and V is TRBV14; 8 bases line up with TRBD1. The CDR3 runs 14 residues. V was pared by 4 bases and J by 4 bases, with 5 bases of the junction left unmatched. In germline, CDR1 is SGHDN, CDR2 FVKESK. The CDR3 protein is CASSPLGQAYGYTF. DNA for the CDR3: TGTGCCAGCAGCCCACTGGGACAGGCCTATGGCTACACCTTC.

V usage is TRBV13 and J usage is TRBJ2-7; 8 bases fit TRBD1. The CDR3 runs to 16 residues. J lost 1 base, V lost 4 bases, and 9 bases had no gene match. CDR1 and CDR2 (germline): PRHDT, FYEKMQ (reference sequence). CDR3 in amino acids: CASSSPRQGRSYEQYF. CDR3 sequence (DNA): TGTGCCAGCAGCTCACCAAGACAGGGGAGATCCTACGAGCAGTACTTC.

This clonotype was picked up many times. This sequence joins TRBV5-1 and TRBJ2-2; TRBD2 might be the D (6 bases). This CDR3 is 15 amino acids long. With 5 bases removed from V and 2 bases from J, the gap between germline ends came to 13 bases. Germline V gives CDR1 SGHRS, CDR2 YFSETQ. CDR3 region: CASRLGTHNTGELFF. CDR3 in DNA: TGCGCCAGCAGACTCGGGACTCATAACACCGGGGAGCTGTTTTTT. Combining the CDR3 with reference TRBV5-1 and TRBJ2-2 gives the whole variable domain KAGVTQTPRYLIKTRGQQVTLSCSPISGHRSVSWYQQTPGQGLQFLFEYFSETQRNKGNFPGRFSGRQFSNSRSEMNVSTLELGDSALYLCASRLGTHNTGELFFGEGSRLTVL.

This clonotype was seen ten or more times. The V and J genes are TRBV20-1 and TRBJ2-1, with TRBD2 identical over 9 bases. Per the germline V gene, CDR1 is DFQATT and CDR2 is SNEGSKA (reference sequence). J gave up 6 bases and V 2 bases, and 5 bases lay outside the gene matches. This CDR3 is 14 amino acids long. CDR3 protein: CSARLAGGINEQFF. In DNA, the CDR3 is TGCAGTGCTAGATTGGCGGGAGGGATCAATGAGCAGTTCTTC.

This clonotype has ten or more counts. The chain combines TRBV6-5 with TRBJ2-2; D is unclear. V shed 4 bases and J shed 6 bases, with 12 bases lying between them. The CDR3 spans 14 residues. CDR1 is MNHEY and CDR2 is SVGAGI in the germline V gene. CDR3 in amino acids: CASSFRASAGELFF. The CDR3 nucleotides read TGTGCCAGCAGTTTTCGAGCGAGCGCCGGGGAGCTGTTTTTT.

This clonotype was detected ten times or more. CDR3: CASSLGPTPEQYF. As DNA, the CDR3 is TGTGCCAGCAGCTTAGGGCCTACCCCCGAGCAGTACTTC. V and J are TRBV13 and TRBJ2-7, with no clear D. V was shortened by 0 bases and J by 6 bases, with 9 bases between the two germline ends. The CDR3 length is 13 residues. CDR1 is PRHDT and CDR2 is FYEKMQ in the germline V gene (reference sequence).

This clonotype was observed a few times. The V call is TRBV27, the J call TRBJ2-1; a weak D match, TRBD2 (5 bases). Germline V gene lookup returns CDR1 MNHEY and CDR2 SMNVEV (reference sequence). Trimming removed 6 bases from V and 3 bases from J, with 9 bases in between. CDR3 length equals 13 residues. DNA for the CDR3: TGTGCCAGCAGGACCGACTACTACAATGAGCAGTTCTTC. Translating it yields CASRTDYYNEQFF.

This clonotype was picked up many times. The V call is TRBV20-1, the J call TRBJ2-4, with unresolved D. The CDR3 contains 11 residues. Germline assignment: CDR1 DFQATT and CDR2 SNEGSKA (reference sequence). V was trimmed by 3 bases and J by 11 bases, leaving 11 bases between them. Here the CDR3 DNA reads TGCAGTGCTAGGGGATCGGAGTTTCAGTACTTC. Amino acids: CSARGSEFQYF.

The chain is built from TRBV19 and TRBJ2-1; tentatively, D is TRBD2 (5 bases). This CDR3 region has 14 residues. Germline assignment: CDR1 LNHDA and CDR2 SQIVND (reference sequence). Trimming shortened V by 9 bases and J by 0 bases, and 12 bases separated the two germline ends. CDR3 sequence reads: CASGVGNSYNEQFF. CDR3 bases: TGTGCCAGCGGGGTGGGCAACTCCTACAATGAGCAGTTCTTC.

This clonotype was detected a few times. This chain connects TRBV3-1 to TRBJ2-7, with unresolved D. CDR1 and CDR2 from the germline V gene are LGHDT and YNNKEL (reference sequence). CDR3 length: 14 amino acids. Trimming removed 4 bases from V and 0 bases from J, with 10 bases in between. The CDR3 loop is CASSLLDRSYEQYF. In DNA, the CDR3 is TGTGCCAGCAGCCTACTGGACCGCTCCTACGAGCAGTACTTC.

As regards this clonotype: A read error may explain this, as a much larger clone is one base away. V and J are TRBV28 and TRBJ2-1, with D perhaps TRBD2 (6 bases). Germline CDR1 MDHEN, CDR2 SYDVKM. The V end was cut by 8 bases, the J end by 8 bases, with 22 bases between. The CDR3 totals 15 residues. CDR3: CASGDTGGSFHEQFF. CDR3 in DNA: TGTGCCAGCGGAGATACCGGGGGTTCCTTCCATGAGCAGTTCTTC. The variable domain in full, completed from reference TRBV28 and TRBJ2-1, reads DVKVTQSSRYLVKRTGEKVFLECVQDMDHENMFWYRQDPGLGLRLIYFSYDVKMKEKGDIPEGYSVSREKKERFSLILESASTNQTSMYLCASGDTGGSFHEQFFGPGTRLTVL.

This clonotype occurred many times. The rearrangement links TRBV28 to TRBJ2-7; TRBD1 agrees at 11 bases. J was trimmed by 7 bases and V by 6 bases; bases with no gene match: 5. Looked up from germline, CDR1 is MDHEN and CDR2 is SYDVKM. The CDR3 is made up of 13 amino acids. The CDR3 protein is CASRDRGRWEQYF. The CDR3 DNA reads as TGTGCCAGCAGGGACAGGGGGCGCTGGGAGCAGTACTTC.

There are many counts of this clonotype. CDR3 in amino acids: CASSSGSLARDEQFF. CDR3 sequence (DNA): TGTGCCAGCAGCTCCGGCTCGCTAGCACGCGATGAGCAGTTCTTC. The V call is TRBV7-9, the J call TRBJ2-1; a weak D match, TRBD2 (5 bases). V gave up 4 bases and J gave up 8 bases, with 18 bases separating them. CDR3 length equals 15 residues. Per germline, CDR1 SEHNR and CDR2 FQNEAQ (reference sequence).

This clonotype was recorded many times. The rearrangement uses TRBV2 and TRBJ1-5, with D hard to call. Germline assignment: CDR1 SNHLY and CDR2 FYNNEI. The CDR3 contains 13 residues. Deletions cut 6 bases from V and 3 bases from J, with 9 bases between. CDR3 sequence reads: CASSAGSNQPQHF. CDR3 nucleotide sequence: TGTGCCAGCAGCGCAGGTTCCAATCAGCCCCAGCATTTT.

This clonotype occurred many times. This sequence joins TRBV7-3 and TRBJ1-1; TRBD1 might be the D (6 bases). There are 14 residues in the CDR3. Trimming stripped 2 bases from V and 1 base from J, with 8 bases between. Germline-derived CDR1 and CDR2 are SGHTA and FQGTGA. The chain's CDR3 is CASSLWGQNTEAFF. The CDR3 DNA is TGTGCCAGCAGCTTATGGGGACAGAACACTGAAGCTTTCTTT.

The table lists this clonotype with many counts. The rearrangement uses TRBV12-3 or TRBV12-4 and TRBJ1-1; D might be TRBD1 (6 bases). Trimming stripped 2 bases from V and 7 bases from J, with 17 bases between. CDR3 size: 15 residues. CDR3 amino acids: CASSLYSTGAIEAFF. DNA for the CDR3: TGTGCCAGCAGTTTATACTCGACAGGAGCTATTGAAGCTTTCTTT.

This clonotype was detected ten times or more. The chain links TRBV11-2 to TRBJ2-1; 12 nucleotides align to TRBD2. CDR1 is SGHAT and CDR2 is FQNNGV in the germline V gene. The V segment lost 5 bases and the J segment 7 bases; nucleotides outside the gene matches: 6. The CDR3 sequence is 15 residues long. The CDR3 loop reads CASSASGRVRNEQFF. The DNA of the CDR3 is TGTGCCAGCAGCGCTAGCGGGAGGGTACGAAATGAGCAGTTCTTC. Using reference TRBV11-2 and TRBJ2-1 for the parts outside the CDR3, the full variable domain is EAGVAQSPRYKIIEKRQSVAFWCNPISGHATLYWYQQILGQGPKLLIQFQNNGVVDDSQLPKDRFSAERLKGVDSTLKIQPAKLEDSAVYLCASSASGRVRNEQFFGPGTRLTVL.

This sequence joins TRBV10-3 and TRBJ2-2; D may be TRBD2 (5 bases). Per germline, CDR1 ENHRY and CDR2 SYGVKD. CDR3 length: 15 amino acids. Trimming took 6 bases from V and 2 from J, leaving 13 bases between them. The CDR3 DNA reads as TGTGCCATCAGAGACGGACTTTTAAACACCGGGGAGCTGTTTTTT. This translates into CAIRDGLLNTGELFF.

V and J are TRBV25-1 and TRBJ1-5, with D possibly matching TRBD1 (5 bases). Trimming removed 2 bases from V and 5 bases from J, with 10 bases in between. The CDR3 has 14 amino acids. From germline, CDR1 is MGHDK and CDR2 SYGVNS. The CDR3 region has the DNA TGTGCCAGCAGTGAAGGGGCCTACTATCAGCCCCAGCATTTT. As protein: CASSEGAYYQPQHF.

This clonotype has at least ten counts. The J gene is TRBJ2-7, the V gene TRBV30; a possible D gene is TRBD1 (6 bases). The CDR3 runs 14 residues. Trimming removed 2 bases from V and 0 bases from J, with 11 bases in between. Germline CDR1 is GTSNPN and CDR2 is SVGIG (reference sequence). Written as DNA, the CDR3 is TGTGCCTGGAGTTGGACAGCTAGCTCCTACGAGCAGTACTTC. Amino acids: CAWSWTASSYEQYF.

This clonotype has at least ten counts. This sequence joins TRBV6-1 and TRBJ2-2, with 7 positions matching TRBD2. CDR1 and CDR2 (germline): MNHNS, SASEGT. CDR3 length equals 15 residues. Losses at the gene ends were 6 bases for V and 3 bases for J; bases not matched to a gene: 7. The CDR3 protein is CASRGGAGDTGELFF. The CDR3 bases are TGTGCCAGCAGGGGAGGGGCGGGAGACACCGGGGAGCTGTTTTTT.

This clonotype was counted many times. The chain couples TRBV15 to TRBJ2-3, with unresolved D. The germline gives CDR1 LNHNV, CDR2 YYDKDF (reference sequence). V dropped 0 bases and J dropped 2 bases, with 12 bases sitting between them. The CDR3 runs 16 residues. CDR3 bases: TGTGCCACCAGCAGAGATGACTTCAACTTCACAGATACGCAGTATTTT. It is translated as CATSRDDFNFTDTQYF. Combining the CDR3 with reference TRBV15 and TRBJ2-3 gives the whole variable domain DAMVIQNPRYQVTQFGKPVTLSCSQTLNHNVMYWYQQKSSQAPKLLFHYYDKDFNNEADTPDNFQSRRPNTSFCFLDIRSPGLGDTAMYLCATSRDDFNFTDTQYFGPGTRLTVL.

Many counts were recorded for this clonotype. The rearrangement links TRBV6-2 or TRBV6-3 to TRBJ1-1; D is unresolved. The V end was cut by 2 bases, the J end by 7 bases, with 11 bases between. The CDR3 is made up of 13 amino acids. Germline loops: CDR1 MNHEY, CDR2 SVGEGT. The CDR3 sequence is CASSYGLFREAFF. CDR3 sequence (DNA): TGTGCCAGCAGTTACGGGCTGTTCCGTGAAGCTTTCTTT.

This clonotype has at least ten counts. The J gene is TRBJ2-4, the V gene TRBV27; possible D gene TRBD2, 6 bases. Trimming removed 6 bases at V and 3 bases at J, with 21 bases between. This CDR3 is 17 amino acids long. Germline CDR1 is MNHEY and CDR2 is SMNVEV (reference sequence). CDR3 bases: TGTGCCAGCAGAAGCTCGGGCAGGTTCGGGAGCAAAAACATTCAGTACTTC. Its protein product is CASRSSGRFGSKNIQYF.

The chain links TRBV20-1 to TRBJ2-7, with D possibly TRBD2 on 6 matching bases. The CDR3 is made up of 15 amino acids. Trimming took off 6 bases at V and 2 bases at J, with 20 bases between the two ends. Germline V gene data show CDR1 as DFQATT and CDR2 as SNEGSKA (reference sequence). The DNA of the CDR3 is TGCAGTGCCCAACGGGGAGGTCCTCCTACCTACGAGCAGTACTTC. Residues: CSAQRGGPPTYEQYF.

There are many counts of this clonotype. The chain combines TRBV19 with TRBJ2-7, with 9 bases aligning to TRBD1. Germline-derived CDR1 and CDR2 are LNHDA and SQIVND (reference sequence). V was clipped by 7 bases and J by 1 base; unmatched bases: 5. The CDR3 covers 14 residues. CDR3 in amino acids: CASKDRGVSYEQYF. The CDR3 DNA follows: TGTGCCAGTAAGGACAGGGGAGTATCCTACGAGCAGTACTTC.

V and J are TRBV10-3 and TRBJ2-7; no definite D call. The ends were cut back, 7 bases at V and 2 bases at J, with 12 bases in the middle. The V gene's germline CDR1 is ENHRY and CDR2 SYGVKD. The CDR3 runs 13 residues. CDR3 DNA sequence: TGTGCCATCACCATCGACGGAACCTACGAGCAGTACTTC. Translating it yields CAITIDGTYEQYF.